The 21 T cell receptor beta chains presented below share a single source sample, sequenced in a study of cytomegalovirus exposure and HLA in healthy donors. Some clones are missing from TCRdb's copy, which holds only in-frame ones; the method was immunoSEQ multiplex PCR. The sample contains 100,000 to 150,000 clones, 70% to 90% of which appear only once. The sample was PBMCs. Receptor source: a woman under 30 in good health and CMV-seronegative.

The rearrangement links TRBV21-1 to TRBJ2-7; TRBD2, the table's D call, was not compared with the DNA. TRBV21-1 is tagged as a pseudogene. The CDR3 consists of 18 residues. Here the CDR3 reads CASSKRGLAGGGGYEQYF. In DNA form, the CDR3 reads TGTGCCAGCAGCAAGAGGGGACTAGCGGGGGGCGGTGGCTACGAGCAGTACTTC.

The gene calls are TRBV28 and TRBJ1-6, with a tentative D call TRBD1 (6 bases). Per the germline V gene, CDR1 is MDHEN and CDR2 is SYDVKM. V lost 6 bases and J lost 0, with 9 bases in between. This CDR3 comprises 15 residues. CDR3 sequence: CASSTGTSYNSPLHF. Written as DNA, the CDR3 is TGTGCCAGCAGCACAGGGACCTCCTATAATTCACCCCTCCACTTT.

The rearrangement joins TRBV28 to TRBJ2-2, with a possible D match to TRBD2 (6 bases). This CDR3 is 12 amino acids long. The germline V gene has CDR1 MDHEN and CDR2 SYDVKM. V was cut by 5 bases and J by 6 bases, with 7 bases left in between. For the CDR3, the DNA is TGTGCCAGCAGTCCGGGGGCCGGGGAGCTGTTTTTT. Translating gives CASSPGAGELFF.

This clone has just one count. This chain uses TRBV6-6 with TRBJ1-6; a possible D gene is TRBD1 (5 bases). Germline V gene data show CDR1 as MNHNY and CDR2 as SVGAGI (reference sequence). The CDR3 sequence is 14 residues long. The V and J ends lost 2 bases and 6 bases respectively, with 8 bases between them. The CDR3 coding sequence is TGTGCCAGCAGTTACCTCCAGGGTAATTCACCCCTCCACTTT. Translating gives CASSYLQGNSPLHF.

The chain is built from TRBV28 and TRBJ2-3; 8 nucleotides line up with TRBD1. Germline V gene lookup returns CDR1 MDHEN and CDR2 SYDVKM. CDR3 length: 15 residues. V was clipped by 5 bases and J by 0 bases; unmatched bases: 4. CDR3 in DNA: TGTGCCAGCAGTAGACAGGGGTTCAGCACAGATACGCAGTATTTT. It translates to CASSRQGFSTDTQYF.

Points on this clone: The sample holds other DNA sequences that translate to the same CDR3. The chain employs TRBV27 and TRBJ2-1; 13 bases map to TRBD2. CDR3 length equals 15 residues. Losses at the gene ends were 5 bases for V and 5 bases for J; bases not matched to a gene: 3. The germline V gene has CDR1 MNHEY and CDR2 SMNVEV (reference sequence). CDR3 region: CASSPGTSGNNEQFF. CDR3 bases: TGTGCCAGCAGTCCCGGGACTAGCGGGAACAATGAGCAGTTCTTC.

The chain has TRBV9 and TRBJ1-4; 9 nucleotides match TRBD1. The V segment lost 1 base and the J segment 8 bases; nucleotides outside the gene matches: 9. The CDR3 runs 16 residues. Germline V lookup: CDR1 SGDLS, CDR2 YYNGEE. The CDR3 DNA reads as TGTGCCAGCAGCGTAACAGGACAGGGGCCCGCGGAAAAACTGTTTTTT. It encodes CASSVTGQGPAEKLFF.

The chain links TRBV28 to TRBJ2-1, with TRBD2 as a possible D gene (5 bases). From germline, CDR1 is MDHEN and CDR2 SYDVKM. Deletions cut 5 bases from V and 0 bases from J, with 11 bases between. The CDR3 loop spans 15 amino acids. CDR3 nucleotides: TGTGCCAGCAGTGAGGGTTTTGGCTCCTACAATGAGCAGTTCTTC. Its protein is CASSEGFGSYNEQFF.

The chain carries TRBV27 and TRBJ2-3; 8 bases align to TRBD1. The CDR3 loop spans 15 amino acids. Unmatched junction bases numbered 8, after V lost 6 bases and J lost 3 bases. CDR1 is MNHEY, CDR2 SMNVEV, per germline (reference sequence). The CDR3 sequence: CASRTDRAGTDTQYF. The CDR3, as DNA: TGTGCCAGCAGGACGGACAGGGCTGGGACAGATACGCAGTATTTT.

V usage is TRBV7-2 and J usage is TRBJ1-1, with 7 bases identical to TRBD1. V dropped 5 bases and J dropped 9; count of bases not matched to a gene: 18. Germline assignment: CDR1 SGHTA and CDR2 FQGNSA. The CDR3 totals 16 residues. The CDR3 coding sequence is TGTGCCAGCAGCCACGACGACCCGGGGACAGACAGGCAAGCTTTCTTT. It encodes CASSHDDPGTDRQAFF.

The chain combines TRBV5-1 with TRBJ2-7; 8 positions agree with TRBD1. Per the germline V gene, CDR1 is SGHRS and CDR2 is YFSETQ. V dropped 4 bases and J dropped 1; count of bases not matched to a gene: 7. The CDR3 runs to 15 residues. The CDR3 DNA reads TGCGCCAGCAGCGTAGACTGGACAGGGTCCTACGAGCAGTACTTC. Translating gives CASSVDWTGSYEQYF.

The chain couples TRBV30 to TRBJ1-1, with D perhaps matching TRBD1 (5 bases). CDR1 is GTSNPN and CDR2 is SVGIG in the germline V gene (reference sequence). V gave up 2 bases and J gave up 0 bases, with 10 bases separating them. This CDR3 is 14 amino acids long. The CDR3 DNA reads TGTGCCTGGAGTAAAGCAGGGCTGAACACTGAAGCTTTCTTT. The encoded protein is CAWSKAGLNTEAFF.

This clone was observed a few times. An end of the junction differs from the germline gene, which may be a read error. The CDR3 loop is CASSLAPSPSYNEQFF. CDR3 DNA: TGTGCTAGCAGCTTAGCGCCTAGCCCTTCCTACAATGAGCAGTTCTTC. The chain couples TRBV7-7 to TRBJ2-1; tentatively, D is TRBD2 (5 bases). The CDR3 sequence is 16 residues long. Germline V gene lookup returns CDR1 SSHAT and CDR2 FNYEAQ (reference sequence).

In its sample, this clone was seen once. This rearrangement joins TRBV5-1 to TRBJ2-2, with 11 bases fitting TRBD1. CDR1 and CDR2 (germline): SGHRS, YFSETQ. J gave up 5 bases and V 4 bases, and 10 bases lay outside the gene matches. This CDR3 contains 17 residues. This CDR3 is CASSPGQGAIRTGELFF. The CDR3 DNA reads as TGCGCCAGCAGCCCAGGACAGGGGGCGATCCGGACCGGGGAGCTGTTTTTT. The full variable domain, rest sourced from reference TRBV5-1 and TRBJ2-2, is KAGVTQTPRYLIKTRGQQVTLSCSPISGHRSVSWYQQTPGQGLQFLFEYFSETQRNKGNFPGRFSGRQFSNSRSEMNVSTLELGDSALYLCASSPGQGAIRTGELFFGEGSRLTVL.

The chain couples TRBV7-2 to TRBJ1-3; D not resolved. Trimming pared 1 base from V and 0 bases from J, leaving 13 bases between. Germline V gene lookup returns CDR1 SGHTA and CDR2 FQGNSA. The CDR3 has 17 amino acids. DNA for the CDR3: TGTGCCAGCAGCTTAGTGCCCGCGGAGATCTCTGGAAACACCATATATTTT. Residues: CASSLVPAEISGNTIYF.

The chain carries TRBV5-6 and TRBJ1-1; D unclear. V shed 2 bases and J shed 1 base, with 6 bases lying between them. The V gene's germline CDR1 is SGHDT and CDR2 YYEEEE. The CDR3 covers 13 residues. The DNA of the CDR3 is TGTGCCAGCAGCTTCTCGTCGAACACTGAAGCTTTCTTT. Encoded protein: CASSFSSNTEAFF.

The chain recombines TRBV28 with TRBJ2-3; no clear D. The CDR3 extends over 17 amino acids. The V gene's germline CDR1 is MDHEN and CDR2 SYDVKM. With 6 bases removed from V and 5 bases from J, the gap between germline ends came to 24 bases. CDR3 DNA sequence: TGTGCCAGCAGCCCGACCCCTGAGGCGTATGGAAGAGATACGCAGTATTTT. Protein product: CASSPTPEAYGRDTQYF.

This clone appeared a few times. DNA of the CDR3: TGTGCCAGCAGACGGGACCAGCGGGGTGAGCAGTTCTTC. Residues: CASRRDQRGEQFF. V is TRBV28 and J is TRBJ2-1, with TRBD2 matching 7 bases. The CDR3 consists of 13 residues. Unmatched junction bases numbered 8, after V lost 6 bases and J lost 9 bases. The germline CDR1 and CDR2 sequences are MDHEN and SYDVKM.

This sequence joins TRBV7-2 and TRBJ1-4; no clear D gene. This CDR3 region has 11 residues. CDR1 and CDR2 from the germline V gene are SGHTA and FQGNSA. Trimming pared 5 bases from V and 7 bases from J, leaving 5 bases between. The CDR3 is CASSLSEKLFF. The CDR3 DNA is TGTGCCAGCAGCCTTTCTGAAAAACTGTTTTTT.

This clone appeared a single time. CDR3 DNA: TGTGCCAGCAGCTTAACAGCGGCCGCATATCGGGATGAGCAGTTCTTC. As protein: CASSLTAAAYRDEQFF. J is TRBJ2-1 and V is TRBV7-9, with D perhaps matching TRBD2 (5 bases). With 2 bases removed from V and 8 bases from J, the gap between germline ends came to 19 bases. CDR3 size: 16 residues. Germline V gives CDR1 SEHNR, CDR2 FQNEAQ (reference sequence). The variable domain in full, completed from reference TRBV7-9 and TRBJ2-1, reads DTGVSQNPRHKITKRGQNVTFRCDPISEHNRLYWYRQTLGQGPEFLTYFQNEAQLEKSRLLSDRFSAERPKGSFSTLEIQRTEQGDSAMYLCASSLTAAAYRDEQFFGPGTRLTVL.

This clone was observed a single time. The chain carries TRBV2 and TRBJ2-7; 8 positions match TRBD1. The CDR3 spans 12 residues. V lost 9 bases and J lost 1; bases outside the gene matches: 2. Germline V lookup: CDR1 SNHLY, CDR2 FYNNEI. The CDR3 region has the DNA TGTGCCAGAGGACAGGGATCCTACGAGCAGTACTTC. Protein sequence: CARGQGSYEQYF.